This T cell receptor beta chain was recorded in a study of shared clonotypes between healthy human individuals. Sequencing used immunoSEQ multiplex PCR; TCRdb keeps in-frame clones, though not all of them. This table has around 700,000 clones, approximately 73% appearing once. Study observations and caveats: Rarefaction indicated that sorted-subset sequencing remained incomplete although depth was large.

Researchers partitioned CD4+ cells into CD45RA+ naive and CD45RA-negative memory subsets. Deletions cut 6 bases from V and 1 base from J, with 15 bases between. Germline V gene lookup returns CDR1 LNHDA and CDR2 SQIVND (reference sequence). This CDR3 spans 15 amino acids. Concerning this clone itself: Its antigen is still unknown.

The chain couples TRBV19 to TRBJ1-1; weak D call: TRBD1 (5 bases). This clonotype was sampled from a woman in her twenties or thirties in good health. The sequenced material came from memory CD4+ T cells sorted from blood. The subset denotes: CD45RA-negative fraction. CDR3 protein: CASSYPGRQNTEAFF. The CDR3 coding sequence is TGTGCCAGTAGCTATCCGGGACGGCAGAACACTGAAGCTTTCTTT. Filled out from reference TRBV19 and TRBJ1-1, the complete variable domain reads DGGITQSPKYLFRKEGQNVTLSCEQNLNHDAMYWYRQDPGQGLRLIYYSQIVNDFQKGDIAEGYSVSREKKESFPLTVTSAQKNPTAFYLCASSYPGRQNTEAFFGQGTRLTVV.